Presented here are 10 T cell receptor beta chains from one specimen sequenced in a study of T cell clusters in autoimmune cytopenias. TRB was amplified by touch-down multiplex PCR, primer pools A and B combined. No DNA is given; TCRdb re-called the multiplex PCR reads and lists each CDR3 protein once. The sample table includes several thousand distinct CDR3 sequences. About 39,000 genome equivalents of blood DNA were amplified for TRB. These data were also filed under a second study, of T cell repertoires in aging, cancer and after chemotherapy.

The sequencing sample was made of peripheral blood. Receptors originate from a human donor with an autoimmune cytopenia or autoimmune hepatitis (not recorded which).

The chain uses TRBV20-1 and TRBJ1-5; the D call from TCRdb, TRBD1, cannot be confirmed without DNA. Germline V gives CDR1 DFQATT, CDR2 SNEGSKA (reference sequence). The CDR3 extends over 13 amino acids. CDR3: CSAKRGTDQPQHF.

The chain combines TRBV20-1 with TRBJ1-1; with no DNA, the TCRdb D assignment of TRBD1 cannot be verified. CDR1 and CDR2 (germline): DFQATT, SNEGSKA (reference sequence). This CDR3 has 15 amino acids. CDR3: CSAASPWGANTEAFF.

Judged by frequency, this clonotype is medium-sized. The rearrangement uses TRBV29-1 and TRBJ1-1; TCRdb's D call of TRBD1 is untestable without DNA. There are 13 residues in the CDR3. Germline CDR1 reads SQVTM; CDR2 reads ANQGSEA. CDR3 amino acids: CSVEGQLNTEAFF.

This chain links TRBV5-1 with TRBJ1-5; TCRdb's D call, TRBD1, is unchecked because there is no DNA. The CDR3 is 14 amino acids. Per the germline V gene, CDR1 is SGHRS and CDR2 is YFSETQ. CDR3 residues: CASSLGTGGQPQHF.

CDR3 amino acids: CASSSSRGYSNQPQHF. The chain employs TRBV6-5 and TRBJ1-5; TCRdb picks TRBD1, but there is no DNA to check that call. Germline loops: CDR1 MNHEY, CDR2 SVGAGI. CDR3 length: 16 residues.

This rearrangement joins TRBV11-2 to TRBJ1-2; the TCRdb call, TRBD1, lacks DNA for checking. The V gene's germline CDR1 is SGHAT and CDR2 FQNNGV. The CDR3 extends over 14 amino acids. The CDR3 sequence is CASSFLTGGTGYTF.

This clonotype shows up as medium-sized by frequency. The CDR3 here is CSASGQTDYEQYF. The V gene is TRBV20-1, the J gene TRBJ2-7. This CDR3 is built from 13 residues. Germline V gene lookup returns CDR1 DFQATT and CDR2 SNEGSKA (reference sequence).

V and J are TRBV12-3 or TRBV12-4 and TRBJ2-7; TCRdb's D call, TRBD2, is unchecked because there is no DNA. The CDR3 is 14 residues long. CDR3 protein: CASSLGQRGEEQYF.

This clonotype counts as medium-sized by frequency. The chain carries TRBV7-2 and TRBJ2-1. The CDR3 loop spans 15 amino acids. The germline CDR1 and CDR2 sequences are SGHTA and FQGNSA. The CDR3 is CASSPSRSSYNEQFF. Full variable domain (outside the CDR3, taken from reference TRBV7-2 and TRBJ2-1): GAGVSQSPSNKVTEKGKDVELRCDPISGHTALYWYRQSLGQGLEFLIYFQGNSAPDKSGLPSDRFSAERTGGSVSTLTIQRTQQEDSAVYLCASSPSRSSYNEQFFGPGTRLTVL.

This clonotype registers medium-sized by frequency. J is TRBJ1-2 and V is TRBV6-5; TCRdb picks TRBD1, but there is no DNA to check that call. This CDR3 is built from 13 residues. Germline V gives CDR1 MNHEY, CDR2 SVGAGI. The CDR3: CASSPPGQWGYTF.